The 19 T cell receptor beta chains below come from one sample, sequenced in a study of T cells of healthy individuals. TCRdb used MiXCR to reprocess the 5' RACE reads, holding one entry per CDR3 protein. Of about 96,000 distinct CDR3 sequences in the sample, around 17% were seen once. The source is a human donor in good health.

The V gene is TRBV5-1, the J gene TRBJ2-1; 8 nucleotides agree with TRBD2. V shed 3 bases and J 7 bases; nucleotides not matched to a gene: 18. Germline CDR1 and CDR2: SGHRS and YFSETQ. This CDR3 is 18 amino acids long. CDR3 protein: CASSSRPWSRGGNNEQFF. Written as DNA, the CDR3 is TGCGCCAGCAGCTCCCGACCCTGGAGCCGGGGGGGGAATAATGAGCAGTTCTTC.

This clonotype was observed many times. The chain joins TRBV4-2 to TRBJ2-1; D unclear. This CDR3 contains 14 residues. Germline V lookup: CDR1 LGHNA, CDR2 YNFKEQ. Trimming pared 1 base from V and 10 bases from J, leaving 14 bases between. CDR3 nucleotide sequence: TGTGCCAGCAGCCAAGGGACCCACTGGGGAGAGCAGTTCTTC. Translating it yields CASSQGTHWGEQFF.

The sample holds a few counts of this clonotype. The rearrangement uses TRBV7-8 and TRBJ1-1; D call uncertain. This CDR3 is 17 amino acids long. Per germline, CDR1 SGHVS and CDR2 FQNEAQ. V lost 1 base and J 1 base, leaving 16 bases between the germline ends. The CDR3 reads CASSLVAGMRGNTEAFF. For the CDR3, the DNA is TGTGCCAGCAGCTTAGTTGCGGGTATGCGGGGGAACACTGAAGCTTTCTTT.

The CDR3 is CASRWTSGELFF. In DNA, the CDR3 is TGTGCCAGCAGATGGACGTCCGGGGAGCTGTTTTTT. The genes are TRBV7-9 and TRBJ2-2; no reliable D call. This CDR3 has 12 amino acids. Trimming removed 6 bases from V and 6 bases from J, with 8 bases in between. In germline, CDR1 is SEHNR, CDR2 FQNEAQ (reference sequence).

This clonotype was seen at least ten times. DNA of the CDR3: TGTGCCAGCAGTTACATCTACGAGCAGTACTTC. Translating it yields CASSYIYEQYF. V and J are TRBV6-6 and TRBJ2-7; no firm D call. Germline CDR1 MNHNY, CDR2 SVGAGI (reference sequence). V lost 2 bases to trimming and J lost 3 bases, with 2 bases between them. CDR3 length equals 11 residues.

The J gene is TRBJ2-3, the V gene TRBV19; no definite D call. V lost 7 bases to trimming and J lost 0 bases, with 17 bases between them. The CDR3 is 16 residues long. Germline assignment: CDR1 LNHDA and CDR2 SQIVND (reference sequence). CDR3 nucleotides: TGTGCCAGTACCCCTACTGAGCGAATAAGCACAGATACGCAGTATTTT. This codes for CASTPTERISTDTQYF. Drawing the rest from reference TRBV19 and TRBJ2-3, the complete variable domain is DGGITQSPKYLFRKEGQNVTLSCEQNLNHDAMYWYRQDPGQGLRLIYYSQIVNDFQKGDIAEGYSVSREKKESFPLTVTSAQKNPTAFYLCASTPTERISTDTQYFGPGTRLTVL.

V gene TRBV30 combines with J gene TRBJ2-7; D uncertain. Trimming left V 4 bases short and J 3 bases short, with 7 bases between. The length of the CDR3 is 11 residues. In germline, CDR1 is GTSNPN, CDR2 SVGIG (reference sequence). The CDR3 loop reads CAWKRRYEQYF. CDR3 sequence (DNA): TGTGCCTGGAAGCGTCGCTACGAGCAGTACTTC.

CDR3 sequence reads: CASSRTSGSTGELFF. CDR3 nucleotides: TGTGCCAGCAGTAGGACTAGCGGTTCCACCGGGGAGCTGTTTTTT. The rearrangement uses TRBV6-2 or TRBV6-3 and TRBJ2-2; 10 bases fit TRBD2. The CDR3 runs to 15 residues. Germline V gene data show CDR1 as MNHEY and CDR2 as SVGEGT. V shed 5 bases, J shed 4 bases, and the junction held 4 bases outside the gene matches.

This clonotype came up a few times. V gene TRBV7-9 combines with J gene TRBJ2-3; D gene unclear. Germline assignment: CDR1 SEHNR and CDR2 FQNEAQ (reference sequence). V lost 3 bases to trimming and J lost 3 bases, with 7 bases between them. This CDR3 is 13 amino acids long. CDR3 in amino acids: CASSFGQTDTQYF. The CDR3 nucleotides read TGTGCCAGCAGCTTTGGGCAGACAGATACGCAGTATTTT.

This chain joins TRBV6-6 and TRBJ1-3, with 12 positions matching TRBD1. The CDR3 is 16 amino acids. CDR1 is MNHNY, CDR2 SVGAGI, per germline (reference sequence). V was clipped by 6 bases and J by 3 bases; unmatched bases: 6. Here the CDR3 reads CASSPGQGALGNTIYF. DNA of the CDR3: TGTGCCAGCAGCCCGGGACAGGGGGCCCTTGGAAACACCATATATTTT.

The chain employs TRBV5-1 and TRBJ1-3, with 8 nucleotides matching TRBD1. CDR3 length: 15 residues. Looked up from germline, CDR1 is SGHRS and CDR2 is YFSETQ. J gave up 0 bases and V 4 bases, and 3 bases lay outside the gene matches. CDR3 region: CASSPTGVSGNTIYF. The CDR3 coding sequence is TGCGCCAGCAGCCCGACAGGGGTCTCTGGAAACACCATATATTTT.

At least ten counts were recorded for this clonotype. The chain links TRBV4-3 to TRBJ2-5, with D maybe TRBD2 (5 bases). CDR1 and CDR2 from the germline V gene are LGHNA and YSLEER. This CDR3 is 15 amino acids long. V was shortened by 1 base and J by 4 bases, with 13 bases between the two germline ends. CDR3 in DNA: TGCGCCAGCAGCCAAGGTATTCGGGATGTAGAGACCCAGTACTTC. This encodes CASSQGIRDVETQYF.

This chain uses TRBV4-2 with TRBJ1-1; D remains unclear. V gave up 6 bases and J gave up 0 bases, with 14 bases separating them. This CDR3 has 15 amino acids. The germline CDR1 and CDR2 sequences are LGHNA and YNFKEQ. CDR3 nucleotides: TGTGCCAGCAGGCGAGAGTCCTCGATGAACACTGAAGCTTTCTTT. It encodes CASRRESSMNTEAFF.

There are a few counts of this clonotype. The chain recombines TRBV7-9 with TRBJ2-3; no clear D gene. The germline V gene has CDR1 SEHNR and CDR2 FQNEAQ (reference sequence). Between the trimmed V and J ends, which lost 4 bases and 6 bases, there was a span of 17 bases. The CDR3 contains 15 residues. CDR3 residues: CASSSDSVPGDTQYF. The CDR3 coding sequence is TGTGCCAGCAGCTCCGATTCGGTACCTGGGGATACGCAGTATTTT.

The table lists this clonotype with many counts. The chain joins TRBV20-1 to TRBJ2-6, with TRBD2 as a possible D gene (6 bases). V gave up 7 bases and J gave up 2 bases, with 15 bases separating them. Per germline, CDR1 DFQATT and CDR2 SNEGSKA (reference sequence). This CDR3 has 15 amino acids. The CDR3 DNA reads TGCAGTGTGACGAATGGAGGGGCTGGGGCCAACGTCCTGACTTTC. This gives the protein CSVTNGGAGANVLTF.

This clonotype was seen at least ten times. The rearrangement links TRBV14 to TRBJ2-7; D not resolved. The ends were cut back, 0 bases at V and 4 bases at J, with 10 bases in the middle. The germline V gene has CDR1 SGHDN and CDR2 FVKESK. This CDR3 has 14 amino acids. In DNA form, the CDR3 reads TGTGCCAGCAGCCAAGATCACGGTTCTTACGAGCAGTACTTC. Translated, it gives CASSQDHGSYEQYF.

The chain joins TRBV12-3 or TRBV12-4 to TRBJ2-7; 8 nucleotides agree with TRBD1. CDR3 length equals 13 residues. Trimming at V came to 5 bases and at J to 5 bases, leaving 5 bases not matched to a gene. The CDR3 reads CASSPQGVNEQYF. CDR3 coding DNA: TGTGCCAGCAGTCCACAGGGGGTGAACGAGCAGTACTTC.

This clonotype was picked up a small number of times. This chain joins TRBV7-3 and TRBJ2-1, with 8 bases aligning to TRBD2. The CDR3 covers 21 residues. Per germline, CDR1 SGHTA and CDR2 FQGTGA. J gave up 7 bases and V 1 base, and 24 bases lay outside the gene matches. As DNA, the CDR3 is TGTGCCAGCAGCTTAAGGAGCGGGGCGTCTAGCGGGTTATTGGGTCGAAATGAGCAGTTCTTC. This translates into CASSLRSGASSGLLGRNEQFF.

This clonotype showed up just a few times. This rearrangement joins TRBV7-9 to TRBJ2-7; a weak D match, TRBD2 (5 bases). V lost 5 bases to trimming and J lost 0 bases, with 14 bases between them. The CDR3 runs to 15 residues. Germline V CDR1 and CDR2: SEHNR, FQNEAQ (reference sequence). CDR3 in DNA: TGTGCCAGCAGCGGAACGTGGAGGAGCTCCTACGAGCAGTACTTC. This codes for CASSGTWRSSYEQYF.